Shown below are 14 T cell receptor beta chains from a single sample sequenced in a study of regulatory and conventional T cells in RAG deficiency. Only in-frame clones appear in the TCRdb table, and some are missing; sequencing was by immunoSEQ multiplex PCR. The repertoire consists of more than 40,000 clones, with 85% to 90% occurring once and the leading ten covering 0.51%. The sorted conventional CD4+ T cells were CD25-low and CD127-high, with genomic DNA sequenced. The data were also submitted as part of a second study, on regulatory T cells. That report adds: The primer mix had 52 TRBV and 13 TRBJ primers.

The sequenced sample was CD4+ effector T cells sorted from blood. Receptors originate from a human donor in good health.

The chain carries TRBV7-9 and TRBJ2-3; tentative D call: TRBD1 (5 bases). The CDR3 extends over 13 amino acids. The V gene lost 3 bases and the J gene lost 3 bases, with 7 bases spanning the gap. Looked up from germline, CDR1 is SEHNR and CDR2 is FQNEAQ (reference sequence). CDR3 nucleotides: TGTGCCAGCAGCTTCAGGGTGACAGATACGCAGTATTTT. The encoded protein is CASSFRVTDTQYF.

The genes are TRBV5-8 and TRBJ2-1; the D is unclear. The CDR3 totals 18 residues. V was cut by 0 bases and J by 1 base, with 17 bases left in between. CDR1 is SGHTS, CDR2 YDEGEE, per germline. CDR3 region: CASSLALLDIPSYNEQFF. The CDR3 region has the DNA TGTGCCAGCAGCTTGGCCCTACTCGACATACCTTCCTACAATGAGCAGTTCTTC.

The chain recombines TRBV10-3 with TRBJ1-1; possibly TRBD1 for D (6 bases). Trimming pared 0 bases from V and 2 bases from J, leaving 13 bases between. Germline lookup yields CDR1 ENHRY and CDR2 SYGVKD. The CDR3 extends over 16 amino acids. The CDR3 sequence: CAISESQGMGNTEAFF. Written as DNA, the CDR3 is TGTGCCATCAGTGAGTCTCAGGGGATGGGTAACACTGAAGCTTTCTTT.

The rearrangement uses TRBV4-1 and TRBJ2-5; 10 bases fit TRBD2. The CDR3 spans 17 residues. Germline loops: CDR1 MGHRA, CDR2 YSYEKL. Trimming at V came to 0 bases and at J to 6 bases, leaving 10 bases not matched to a gene. The CDR3 DNA sequence: TGCGCCAGCAGCCAAGAAGGGGTAGCGGGGGGATTAAAGACCCAGTACTTC. Protein: CASSQEGVAGGLKTQYF.

This clone appeared once. The rearrangement joins TRBV7-3 to TRBJ1-2; TRBD1 matches at 9 bases. Germline-derived CDR1 and CDR2 are SGHTA and FQGTGA. Germline trimming cut 5 bases from V and 4 bases from J; bases unmatched to any gene: 11. The CDR3 is 16 residues long. The CDR3 region has the DNA TGTGCCAGCAGCCAGGGGATACCGGGACAGGGCTATGGCTACACCTTC. Encoded protein: CASSQGIPGQGYGYTF.

This chain's CDR3 is CASSATRGAYEQYF. CDR3 bases: TGCGCCAGTTCTGCTACCAGAGGGGCCTACGAGCAGTACTTC. The V and J genes are TRBV10-2 and TRBJ2-7; the D call may be TRBD1 or TRBD2 (5 bases each). Germline V gives CDR1 WSHSY, CDR2 SAAADI. The germline V and J ends were trimmed by 9 bases and 2 bases, with 17 bases remaining between them. The CDR3 has 14 amino acids.

The table lists this clone with a count of one. The chain uses TRBV28 and TRBJ2-1; D is ambiguous. The germline gives CDR1 MDHEN, CDR2 SYDVKM. The CDR3 totals 13 residues. V was clipped by 2 bases and J by 9 bases, with 11 bases between them. The CDR3 coding sequence is TGTGCCAGCAGTTTAAGGTGGGCGGCTGAGCAGTTCTTC. This sequence encodes CASSLRWAAEQFF.

This clone occurred once. This chain uses TRBV6-1 with TRBJ2-1; 10 bases are a match to TRBD1. The CDR3 has 15 amino acids. Germline values: CDR1 MNHNS, CDR2 SASEGT. V was clipped by 5 bases and J by 1 base; unmatched bases: 2. The CDR3: CASSPGQGSYNEQFF. The DNA of the CDR3 is TGTGCCAGCAGTCCGGGACAGGGGTCCTACAATGAGCAGTTCTTC.

Only one count was recorded for this clone. The chain is built from TRBV19 and TRBJ1-1; D is unclear. Germline V gene lookup returns CDR1 LNHDA and CDR2 SQIVND (reference sequence). The ends were cut back, 5 bases at V and 0 bases at J, with 7 bases in the middle. This CDR3 contains 13 residues. The CDR3 here is CASSVKMNTEAFF. The DNA for the CDR3 is TGTGCCAGTAGTGTTAAAATGAACACTGAAGCTTTCTTT.

The genes are TRBV19 and TRBJ2-3, with 9 bases lining up with TRBD1. The CDR3 sequence is 17 residues long. V was clipped by 5 bases and J by 3 bases; unmatched bases: 12. Per the germline V gene, CDR1 is LNHDA and CDR2 is SQIVND (reference sequence). The DNA for the CDR3 is TGTGCCAGTAGTGTCCGGGACAGGGTATTAAAGACAGATACGCAGTATTTT. It specifies CASSVRDRVLKTDTQYF.

This chain uses TRBV27 with TRBJ2-5; 7 bases line up with TRBD1. The CDR3 covers 15 residues. The V segment lost 3 bases and the J segment 1 base; nucleotides outside the gene matches: 5. CDR1 MNHEY and CDR2 SMNVEV come from the germline V gene (reference sequence). Written as DNA, the CDR3 is TGTGCCAGCAGTTTTTTAGGGACAGCCCAAGAGACCCAGTACTTC. Protein product: CASSFLGTAQETQYF.

The chain links TRBV9 to TRBJ1-4; D gene unclear. Germline loops: CDR1 SGDLS, CDR2 YYNGEE. This CDR3 has 15 amino acids. The V and J ends lost 1 base and 8 bases respectively, with 15 bases between them. The CDR3 region is CASSVQDSLGEKLFF. The CDR3 region has the DNA TGTGCCAGCAGCGTACAGGACTCTTTAGGCGAAAAACTGTTTTTT.

In its sample, this clone was seen once. The chain carries TRBV5-6 and TRBJ2-3; TRBD1 agrees at 9 bases. Trimming cost V 3 bases and J 5 bases; bases outside gene matches: 10. This CDR3 contains 16 residues. Germline CDR1 reads SGHDT; CDR2 reads YYEEEE. The CDR3 protein is CASSSRDRASRDTQYF. The CDR3 DNA reads as TGTGCCAGCAGCTCCCGGGACAGGGCATCGAGAGATACGCAGTATTTT.

The V gene is TRBV7-8, the J gene TRBJ2-1, with 13 bases identical to TRBD2. Losses at the gene ends were 1 base for V and 4 bases for J; bases not matched to a gene: 13. CDR1 is SGHVS and CDR2 is FQNEAQ in the germline V gene. The CDR3 spans 20 residues. CDR3 loop: CASSLEGLAGTPPVYNEQFF. In DNA, the CDR3 is TGTGCCAGCAGCTTAGAGGGACTAGCGGGGACTCCACCCGTTTACAATGAGCAGTTCTTC. Looking up the rest from reference TRBV7-8 and TRBJ2-1 gives the full variable domain: GAGVSQSPRYKVAKRGQDVALRCDPISGHVSLFWYQQALGQGPEFLTYFQNEAQLDKSGLPSDRFFAERPEGSVSTLKIQRTQQEDSAVYLCASSLEGLAGTPPVYNEQFFGPGTRLTVL.